This entry describes one TCR beta chain. No antigen is known for it. The data were taken from a study of T cell repertoires in cytomegalovirus infection. Study details: Public TCR beta signatures marked donors with CMV infection and the matching HLA.

Study-wide points: CMV-specific TCR beta clonotypes restricted by HLA-C were the ones dominating the ex vivo response. The cumulative frequency of public TCR beta families identified carriers of CMV plus the relevant HLA.

CDR3 length: 14 amino acids. The V segment lost 6 bases and the J segment 2 bases; nucleotides outside the gene matches: 5. The germline V gene encodes CDR1 SQVTM and CDR2 ANQGSEA. Via MiXCR, TCRdb re-called the reads, giving one row per CDR3 protein. The sample has more than 150,000 distinct CDR3 sequences; roughly 28% are singletons. The chain combines TRBV29-1 with TRBJ2-3; TRBD2 agrees at 10 bases. Sequenced: PBMCs. This clonotype originated in a human donor in good health (CMV status not recorded). Some clones in this sample may be carry-over from other donors' samples. CDR3 bases: TGCAGCGTCAGACTAGCGGGTGTCACAGATACGCAGTATTTT. Translation gives CSVRLAGVTDTQYF.